This entry is about one T cell receptor (beta chain). This clonotype was found many times. There is no known antigen for this receptor. No quality values exist for individual bases; no much larger clone is one base distant. The sample's time point label is to be understood as: newly diagnosed GD, antithyroid drugs for less than 3 months. For both TCR sequencing and RNA sequencing, RNA was extracted from PBMCs in TRIzol. Graves' disease was diagnosed according to American Thyroid Association guidelines. Recruitment of patients was carried out at an endocrinology department in Xi'an, China. Each patient gave roughly 8.4 milliliters of peripheral blood, collected in an EDTA anticoagulant tube. Ficoll Paque Plus density gradient separation was used to isolate PBMCs, and no further T cell sorting was done. RNA quality was checked with an Agilent 2100 Bioanalyzer and agarose gel, and concentration with a NanoDrop 2000.

Library construction relied on multiplex PCR. The sequencer was an Illumina HiSeq 4000. TCR beta libraries were built with iRepertoire HTBI primers and Arm-PCR amplification of CDR3 regions. Before sequencing, the PCR products underwent gel purification. Per the original workflow: Gene usage analysis of CDR3 amino acid clonotypes relied on the roughly 67 TRBV and 15 or so TRBJ segments identified across samples. Filtered high-quality paired reads were merged into contigs using COPE and FqMerger. BLAST was used to align contigs to IMGT TRBV, TRBD and TRBJ reference genes, and CDR3 was defined according to IMGT. Clonotypes above 0.1% frequency were classified as highly expanded clones. Repertoire diversity was measured by Shannon entropy, and V-J evenness by the Gini coefficient. A clonotype found in more than one individual was treated as public. The raw public data were reprocessed by TCRdb itself: fastp quality trimming at Q25, MiXCR clonotype calling, in-frame beta chains only. Each CDR3 protein gets just one entry, which takes the most common genes and DNA from the rows behind it. None of the V and J calls come from the authors' own analysis; TCRdb made them. Here the sample has more than 450,000 distinct CDR3 sequences; more than 10% occur a single time. The top ten hold approximately 9.6% of the sample.

Compared with germline, V lacks 5 bases and J lacks 2 bases; bases without a gene match: 11. CDR1 and CDR2 are drawn from the germline V gene: SGDLS, YYNGEE. CDR3 length: 17 amino acids, cysteine to phenylalanine. CDR3 DNA only is kept here, 51 bases in frame from base 1. The sample originates from a study of regulatory T cells in long-lasting Graves disease (dated by TCRdb to about 2021). Context from the whole study: Patients with newly diagnosed Graves' disease had been on antithyroid drugs for under 3 months. A total of about 33 samples underwent TCR sequencing: 13 from persistent and around 20 from newly diagnosed Graves' disease patients. Persistent Graves' disease patients were compared with newly diagnosed Graves' disease patients by peripheral blood TCR sequencing and RNA sequencing. The study was registered as a clinical trial and conducted in China. Results and caveats for the whole study, not just this receptor: Sequencing and analysis were restricted to the TCR beta chain. TRBV28, TRBJ1-2 and TRBJ2-5 were preferentially used in persistent disease, while TRBV20-1 and TRBJ2-1 were favored in newly diagnosed disease. Peripheral blood alone was examined, since thyroid tissue, which constituted the primary lesion, could not be accessed. Persistent Graves' disease patients showed lower TCR Shannon entropy and fewer highly expanded clones than newly diagnosed patients, suggesting clonal expansion. More public clonotypes were shared among persistent patients (around 3,000) than among newly diagnosed patients (just under 1,000). The small sample size was acknowledged by the authors as a limitation that may reduce accuracy.

These sequences were also reported in another study, on T cells in Graves' hyperthyroidism and ophthalmopathy. Reported in the second study: Graves' hyperthyroidism was defined as stable when no progression to ophthalmopathy occurred over 18 months of follow-up. Hyperthyroidism patients were aged 18 to 65 years and newly diagnosed, with disease duration of less than 2 months. The study excluded patients with uncontrolled infections, other autoimmune diseases, pregnancy or lactation. Diagnoses relied on clinical symptoms, serum thyroxine and TRAb, thyroid ultrasound and orbital computed tomography. A first-round RT-PCR of the TCR CDR3 used the HTBI primer set with the Qiagen OneStep RT-PCR kit. Most expanded thyroid clonotypes (frequency above 0.001) were also found in blood, which suggests that blood repertoires may mirror thyroid immune responses. A model built on a 13 V-J signature distinguished ophthalmopathy from stable hyperthyroidism, reaching approximately 89% sensitivity and around 81% specificity in cross-validation and 80%/75% in testing. In validation, the model predicted progression to ophthalmopathy a median of 6.5 months before onset, with approximately 70% sensitivity and almost 75% specificity. To identify distinguishing TCR V-J signatures, a discovery cohort of around 100 patients was used, comprising 40 to 45 with Graves' ophthalmopathy and 57 with stable Graves' hyperthyroidism. Prospective prediction of ophthalmopathy was tested in an independent validation cohort consisting of about 19 hyperthyroidism patients and 17 patients who later progressed to ophthalmopathy. For training and testing, the 100 or so patients in the discovery cohort were randomly divided in a 7:3 ratio. Thyroid tissue and blood T-cell repertoires from six Graves' hyperthyroidism patients were also compared in the study. Following sampling, methimazole starting at 30 mg daily was given to hyperthyroidism patients, and high-dose intravenous methylprednisolone was given to ophthalmopathy patients. Libraries were constructed in a second round of multiplex PCR, after which size selection and purification were carried out. Libraries were sequenced paired-end with 100 bp reads on an Illumina HiSeq2000. SOAPnuke was used to process the raw data, throwing out any read that contained adapters or uncalled bases, had a mean Phred below 15, or lacked an exact constant-primer or identifier match. COPE v1.2.5 was used to merge high-quality paired reads, and clonotypes were defined as unique nucleotide sequences. Clonotypes were aligned to IMGT TRBV, TRBD and TRBJ reference segments using MiTCR v1.1. The analysis included only V-J combinations with a frequency above 0.0001, which together covered 99.2% of the repertoires. A TCS score was defined as the ratio of F50 (clonal expansion) to E x V (chaos), with BLOSUM62-based TCRdist applied between CDR3 peptides within each V-J. Welch's t-statistics and random forest reduced fewer than 550 V-J features to roughly 13, which were used in a naive Bayes classifier (R e1071). No statistical method was used to set the sample size in advance, and investigators knew the group allocation. The paper reports TCR Vbeta CDR3 sequencing of fewer than 150 peripheral blood samples: approximately 43 ophthalmopathy, approximately 74 hyperthyroidism and around 17 progressor patients.

The sample was peripheral blood mononuclear cells (PBMCs), taken at new diagnosis, from a patient treated with antithyroid drugs. The chain is encoded by TRBV9 joined to TRBJ2-1, and 9 junction bases match TRBD2. This clonotype was obtained from a woman in her 30s with Graves disease. Donor details come from another sample of the same person, matched by shared clones. For the CDR3, the sequence is CASRRSGREGPYNEQFF. In nucleotides, the sequence is TGTGCCAGCAGGCGTAGCGGGCGGGAGGGCCCCTACAATGAGCAGTTCTTC. The CDR3, completed at both ends by the reference TRBV9 and TRBJ2-1 genes, gives the full variable domain DSGVTQTPKHLITATGQRVTLRCSPRSGDLSVYWYQQSLDQGLQFLIQYYNGEERAKGNILERFSAQQFPDLHSELNLSSLELGDSALYFCASRRSGREGPYNEQFFGPGTRLTVL.